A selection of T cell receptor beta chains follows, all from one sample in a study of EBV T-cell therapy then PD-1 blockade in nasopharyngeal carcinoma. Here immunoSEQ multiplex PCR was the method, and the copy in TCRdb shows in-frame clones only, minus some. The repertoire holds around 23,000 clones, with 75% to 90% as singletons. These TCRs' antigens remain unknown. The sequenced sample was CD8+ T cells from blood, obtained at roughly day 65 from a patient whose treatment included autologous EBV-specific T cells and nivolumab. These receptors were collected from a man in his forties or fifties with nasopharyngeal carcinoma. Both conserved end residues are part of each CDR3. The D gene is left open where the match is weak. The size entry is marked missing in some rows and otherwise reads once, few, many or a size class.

CDR3: CAITGGPTAQDPDTQYF; DNA: TGTGCCATCACCGGGGGCCCGACAGCCCAGGACCCAGATACGCAGTATTTT; length: 17; J: TRBJ2-3; V: TRBV10-3; D: .; size: .
CDR3: CASSQALSSGNTIYF; DNA: TGTGCCAGCAGCCAAGCGCTTAGCTCTGGAAACACCATATATTTT; length: 15; J: TRBJ1-3; V: TRBV14; D: .; size: few
CDR3: CASSSPDRGIAGELFF; DNA: TGTGCCAGCAGCTCTCCGGACAGGGGAATTGCCGGGGAGCTGTTTTTT; length: 16; J: TRBJ2-2; V: TRBV7-7; D: TRBD1; size: .
CDR3: CASSSQGGGYNEQFF; DNA: TGTGCCAGCAGTTCCCAAGGGGGCGGGTACAATGAGCAGTTCTTC; length: 15; J: TRBJ2-1; V: TRBV6-2/TRBV6-3; D: TRBD1; size: few
CDR3: CASSQDLGTAFYEQYF; DNA: TGCGCCAGCAGCCAAGATCTCGGGACGGCCTTTTACGAGCAGTACTTC; length: 16; J: TRBJ2-7; V: TRBV4-3; D: .; size: .
CDR3: CASTLGSEQRLHEQYF; DNA: TGTGCCAGCACCCTCGGGAGCGAGCAGCGCCTTCACGAGCAGTACTTC; length: 16; J: TRBJ2-7; V: TRBV5-5; D: .; size: .
CDR3: CASSLSPDENTEAFF; DNA: TGTGCCAGCAGCCTATCCCCCGACGAGAACACTGAAGCTTTCTTT; length: 15; J: TRBJ1-1; V: TRBV6-2/TRBV6-3; D: .; size: few
CDR3: CASSPRTSGGALYTDTQYF; DNA: TGTGCCAGCAGCCCCCGGACTAGCGGGGGGGCCCTATACACAGATACGCAGTATTTT; length: 19; J: TRBJ2-3; V: TRBV7-9; D: TRBD2; size: .
CDR3: CASSEQGTPGETQYF; DNA: TGTGCCAGCAGTGAACAGGGGACCCCCGGAGAGACCCAGTACTTC; length: 15; J: TRBJ2-5; V: TRBV2; D: .; size: .
CDR3: CASSLQGQGGNEQFF; DNA: TGTGCCAGCAGTCTACAAGGACAGGGAGGGAATGAGCAGTTCTTC; length: 15; J: TRBJ2-1; V: TRBV6-5; D: .; size: .
CDR3: CASSLGQGNPYGYTF; DNA: TGCGCCAGCAGCCTGGGTCAGGGCAACCCCTATGGCTACACCTTC; length: 15; J: TRBJ1-2; V: TRBV4-1; D: .; size: .
CDR3: CATSEPGALYGYTF; DNA: TGTGCCACCAGTGAGCCAGGGGCTCTCTATGGCTACACCTTC; length: 14; J: TRBJ1-2; V: TRBV24-1; D: .; size: .
CDR3: CASSCEKLFF; DNA: TGTGCCAGCAGCTGTGAAAAACTGTTTTTT; length: 10; J: TRBJ1-4; V: TRBV5-4; D: .; size: .
CDR3: CAISVGRGEPQHF; DNA: TGTGCCATCTCCGTGGGGAGGGGTGAGCCCCAGCATTTT; length: 13; J: TRBJ1-5; V: TRBV10-3; D: .; size: .
CDR3: CASSAPGTGLETQYF; DNA: TGTGCCAGCAGCGCACCCGGGACAGGGCTAGAGACCCAGTACTTC; length: 15; J: TRBJ2-5; V: TRBV5-6; D: TRBD1; size: .
CDR3: CASSQGAGETQYF; DNA: TGCGCCAGCAGCCAAGGAGCGGGAGAGACCCAGTACTTC; length: 13; J: TRBJ2-5; V: TRBV4-1; D: .; size: .
CDR3: CASSAGGSFINSPLHF; DNA: TGTGCCAGCAGCGCCGGGGGGTCATTTATTAATTCACCCCTCCACTTT; length: 16; J: TRBJ1-6; V: TRBV9; D: .; size: .
CDR3: CASSSGLFTDTQYF; DNA: TGTGCCAGCAGCTCGGGACTTTTCACAGATACGCAGTATTTT; length: 14; J: TRBJ2-3; V: TRBV7-3; D: .; size: few
CDR3: CASSQDLERVWKLFF; DNA: TGCGCCAGCAGCCAAGATCTGGAGAGGGTCTGGAAACTGTTTTTT; length: 15; J: TRBJ1-4; V: TRBV4-3; D: .; size: once
CDR3: CASSIWGSGGNQPQHF; DNA: TGTGCCAGTAGTATATGGGGCTCCGGCGGCAATCAGCCCCAGCATTTT; length: 16; J: TRBJ1-5; V: TRBV19; D: .; size: few
CDR3: CSGRGYGYTF; DNA: TGCAGCGGGAGGGGCTATGGCTACACCTTC; length: 10; J: TRBJ1-2; V: TRBV20-1; D: .; size: once
CDR3: CAISWTGINEQYF; DNA: TGTGCCATCAGTTGGACAGGGATCAACGAGCAGTACTTC; length: 13; J: TRBJ2-7; V: TRBV10-3; D: TRBD1; size: .
CDR3: CASSQETLEAHYEQYF; DNA: TGCGCCAGCAGCCAAGAGACCCTCGAAGCTCACTACGAGCAGTACTTC; length: 16; J: TRBJ2-7; V: TRBV4-1; D: .; size: .
CDR3: CASSQTLLAGVGNEQFF; DNA: TGCGCCAGCAGCCAAACCCTACTAGCGGGGGTAGGGAATGAGCAGTTCTTC; length: 17; J: TRBJ2-1; V: TRBV4-1; D: TRBD2; size: once
CDR3: CASSLGDRVGYTF; DNA: TGTGCCAGCAGCTTAGGGGACAGGGTGGGCTACACCTTC; length: 13; J: TRBJ1-2; V: TRBV7-9; D: TRBD1; size: .
CDR3: CASMGNTEAFF; DNA: TGTGCCAGCATGGGGAACACTGAAGCTTTCTTT; length: 11; J: TRBJ1-1; V: TRBV12-3/TRBV12-4; D: .; size: few
CDR3: CASRDQDSGYTF; DNA: TGTGCCAGCAGGGATCAGGACTCTGGCTACACCTTC; length: 12; J: TRBJ1-2; V: TRBV2; D: .; size: .
CDR3: CASSLSGQSSYEQYF; DNA: TGTGCCAGCTCACTATCGGGACAAAGCTCCTACGAGCAGTACTTC; length: 15; J: TRBJ2-7; V: TRBV18; D: .; size: once
CDR3: CASSATGLSNQPQHF; DNA: TGTGCCAGCAGCGCGACAGGGCTTAGCAATCAGCCCCAGCATTTT; length: 15; J: TRBJ1-5; V: TRBV7-2; D: TRBD1; size: .
CDR3: CASSSEQGATEAFF; DNA: TGTGCCAGCAGCTCGGAACAGGGAGCCACTGAAGCTTTCTTT; length: 14; J: TRBJ1-1; V: TRBV7-9; D: .; size: .
CDR3: CASSQGDRRNGEAFF; DNA: TGCGCCAGCAGCCAAGGGGACCGAAGAAACGGTGAAGCTTTCTTT; length: 15; J: TRBJ1-1; V: TRBV4-1; D: .; size: .
CDR3: CASRQGSNNEQFF; DNA: TGTGCCAGCAGACAGGGCTCAAACAATGAGCAGTTCTTC; length: 13; J: TRBJ2-1; V: TRBV27; D: .; size: .
CDR3: CASSLVGESTEAFF; DNA: TGCGCCAGCAGCTTGGTAGGGGAGAGCACTGAAGCTTTCTTT; length: 14; J: TRBJ1-1; V: TRBV5-1; D: .; size: .
CDR3: CATSSRVASYEQYF; DNA: TGTGCCACCAGCAGCAGGGTTGCCTCCTACGAGCAGTACTTC; length: 14; J: TRBJ2-7; V: TRBV15; D: .; size: .
CDR3: CASILGEETEAFF; DNA: TGTGCCAGCATACTAGGAGAGGAGACTGAAGCTTTCTTT; length: 13; J: TRBJ1-1; V: TRBV2; D: .; size: .
CDR3: CASGNNEFEQFF; DNA: TGTGCCAGCGGAAACAACGAGTTTGAGCAGTTCTTC; length: 12; J: TRBJ2-1; V: TRBV27; D: .; size: .
CDR3: CASSFRGGTGELFF; DNA: TGTGCCAGCAGTTTTAGGGGTGGCACCGGGGAGCTGTTTTTT; length: 14; J: TRBJ2-2; V: TRBV27; D: .; size: .
CDR3: CASRIGAGGITDTQYF; DNA: TGTGCCAGCCGCATCGGTGCGGGGGGTATCACAGATACGCAGTATTTT; length: 16; J: TRBJ2-3; V: TRBV27; D: TRBD2; size: .
CDR3: CASSDSAENTEAFF; DNA: TGTGCCAGCAGTGACTCGGCGGAGAACACTGAAGCTTTCTTT; length: 14; J: TRBJ1-1; V: TRBV6-4; D: .; size: .
CDR3: CASSLGQGYGNTIYF; DNA: TGCGCCAGCAGCCTAGGACAGGGGTATGGAAACACCATATATTTT; length: 15; J: TRBJ1-3; V: TRBV4-3; D: TRBD1; size: .
CDR3: CASSYGGFNYGYTF; DNA: TGTGCCAGCAGTTACGGGGGATTCAACTATGGCTACACCTTC; length: 14; J: TRBJ1-2; V: TRBV6-2/TRBV6-3; D: .; size: .
CDR3: CASSITGPYSYEQYF; DNA: TGTGCCAGCAGCATCACAGGGCCTTACTCCTACGAGCAGTACTTC; length: 15; J: TRBJ2-7; V: TRBV5-5; D: .; size: .
CDR3: CASSIEGPLDEQFF; DNA: TGTGCCAGTAGTATAGAGGGTCCTTTAGATGAGCAGTTCTTC; length: 14; J: TRBJ2-1; V: TRBV19; D: .; size: .
CDR3: CASSQDEGDTQYF; DNA: TGCGCCAGCAGCCAAGATGAGGGAGATACGCAGTATTTT; length: 13; J: TRBJ2-3; V: TRBV4-3; D: .; size: .
CDR3: CAGDNRDSPLHF; DNA: TGCGCCGGGGATAACAGGGATTCACCCCTCCACTTT; length: 12; J: TRBJ1-6; V: TRBV23-1; D: .; size: .
CDR3: CASSYSMTGRNEQFF; DNA: TGTGCCAGCAGTTACTCGATGACAGGGCGCAATGAGCAGTTCTTC; length: 15; J: TRBJ2-1; V: TRBV6-5; D: TRBD1; size: .